This T cell receptor beta chain was sequenced in a study of blood T cell repertoires in COVID-19. Background on the study: Some COVID-19 samples were acute and others convalescent; all came from the United States, Italy and Spain. PBMCs, B-cell-depleted T cells, or T cells provided the cDNA or gDNA that made up the material.

The V and J ends lost 2 bases and 1 base respectively, with 11 bases between them. The CDR3 runs to 15 residues. Germline CDR1 is MNHEY and CDR2 is SVGAGI. In the original workflow: By means of reference gene primer amplification, nucleated cell counts were estimated. This table comes from immunoSEQ multiplex PCR, and its TCRdb copy is limited to in-frame clones, with some not included. For V, J and clone size, that table is used; D and trimming come from the DNA. The sample shows about 210,000 clones, 92% of them seen only once. This clonotype was obtained from a man aged 25-45 years with acute or convalescent COVID-19. The rearrangement uses TRBV6-5 and TRBJ2-5; D possibly corresponds to TRBD2 (6 bases). Material for sequencing was peripheral blood. This CDR3 is CASSYDWRGQETQYF. The DNA of the CDR3 is TGTGCCAGCAGTTACGACTGGAGGGGCCAAGAGACCCAGTACTTC.